Described below is a single TCR beta chain sequence and its context. Its antigen is undetermined. This sample is part of a study of CD8 T cells in ankylosing spondylitis. For TCR beta, libraries came from quantitative 5'-RACE with molecular barcodes. TCRdb itself ran the 5' RACE reads through MiXCR, one entry per CDR3 protein. The sample yields roughly 26,000 distinct CDR3 sequences, over 10% seen once. Study results and limitations: Among TCR beta sequences, a motif of eight highly homologous variants appeared characteristic of ankylosing spondylitis blood. Significant enrichment of disease-linked clones was reportedly seen in matched ankylosing spondylitis synovial fluid. Disease-associated clones were CD8+ and fairly uncommon in peripheral blood.

V was shortened by 0 bases and J by 5 bases, with 7 bases between the two germline ends. Germline V gene data show CDR1 as SGHNT and CDR2 as YENEEA. CDR3 length: 14 residues. The rearrangement links TRBV11-3 to TRBJ2-2; D gene ambiguous. The receptor was isolated from a male donor with ankylosing spondylitis or in good health (not recorded which). The sample comprised blood. The CDR3 spells CASSLDPETGELFF. The CDR3 coding sequence is TGTGCCAGCAGCTTAGATCCAGAAACCGGGGAGCTGTTTTTT.